Detailed here is one T cell receptor beta chain. This clone's antigen is unknown. The record has no base qualities; no much larger clone is one base away. Trimming removed 4 bases from V and 5 bases from J; the gene matches leave 7 bases unexplained. Reading from cysteine to phenylalanine, the CDR3 counts 15 amino acids. Only the CDR3 DNA is retained, 45 bases long and in frame from the first base. The germline V gene supplies CDR1 MNHNS and CDR2 SASEGT. In light of the paper, this sample's treatment or condition label describes: allogeneic hematopoietic cell transplantation with graft depleted of TCRalphabeta T cells and CD19 B cells. Transplant recipients were children who received TCRalphabeta/CD19-depleted allogeneic hematopoietic cell grafts. This entry is derived from a study of T-cell reconstitution after alpha-beta-depleted transplantation in children (dated by TCRdb to between 2015 and 2016). For the study in its entirety: Using TCR repertoire profiling, the study quantitatively followed how T-cell immune reconstitution unfolded in children after TCRalphabeta/CD19-depleted allogeneic hematopoietic cell transplantation. What the research found in general, with its limitations: The apparently early recovery of alphabetaT-cell counts about two months after transplant reportedly depended on only several hundred rapidly expanded clones that came from non-depleted graft cells. Over the following months the frequencies of hyperexpanded clones went down, and after one year T-cell counts and TCRbeta diversity were mostly credited to newly produced T cells. In some patients, high TCRbeta diversity at day 60 was attributed to recipient T cells and intrathymic progenitors that had survived conditioning.

Libraries came from PCR. Sequenced on an Illumina HiSeq 2500. TCR library preparation used molecular barcoding, with unique molecular identifiers applied to normalize quantification of the TCRbeta repertoire. TCRdb reanalyzed the raw reads on its own, using fastp at Q25 for trimming and MiXCR for clone calling, and kept in-frame beta chains. Under each unique CDR3 protein, matching rows form one entry showing the most common genes and DNA. This sample lists 45,000 to 60,000 distinct CDR3 sequences; around 50% were detected once. The top ten clonotypes cover about two fifths of the sample. The sample in question was peripheral blood, obtained before TCRalphabeta/CD19-depleted stem cell transplant. The chain joins TRBV6-1 to TRBJ2-5, with 10 central nucleotides matching TRBD2. The TCR originated in a boy in the first two years of life with SCID, due to receive a stem cell transplant. The DNA is as follows: TGTGCCAGCAGTGGTCTAGCGGGGGAGGCGGAGACCCAGTACTTC. It specifies CASSGLAGEAETQYF.